A single sample is the source of the 32 T cell receptor beta chains below, sequenced in a study of PD-1 blockade in classical Hodgkin lymphoma. The time point was: cycle 4 day 1 (C4D1), after six to seven weeks of nivolumab. Autologous stem cell transplantation was followed by relapse in every patient, and brentuximab vedotin exposure varied. Purification of CD4+ T cells from thawed PBMCs was performed via magnetic negative selection. Assay used: immunoSEQ multiplex PCR; TCRdb lists only in-frame clones, some missing. The sample holds about 17,000 clones; around 79% are singletons and the top ten take about 2.3%. The sequenced sample was CD4+ T cells from blood, obtained before the fourth cycle of nivolumab. Receptors were obtained from a human donor with classical Hodgkin lymphoma.

V usage is TRBV27 and J usage is TRBJ1-1; D ambiguous. The germline gives CDR1 MNHEY, CDR2 SMNVEV (reference sequence). The CDR3 is made up of 13 amino acids. Trimming stripped 5 bases from V and 1 base from J, with 8 bases between. CDR3 loop: CASSPVENTEAFF. As DNA, the CDR3 is TGTGCCAGCAGTCCAGTAGAGAACACTGAAGCTTTCTTT.

The chain uses TRBV7-6 and TRBJ2-2; no reliable D call. Trimming cost V 0 bases and J 2 bases, with 10 bases left between them. This CDR3 comprises 16 residues. Looked up from germline, CDR1 is SGHVS and CDR2 is FNYEAQ. The CDR3 DNA follows: TGTGCCAGCAGCTTAGCCCCCGGGCTCAACACCGGGGAGCTGTTTTTT. Translated: CASSLAPGLNTGELFF.

V usage is TRBV6-1 and J usage is TRBJ1-1; D not certain. This CDR3 has 14 residues. Trimming stripped 3 bases from V and 2 bases from J, with 10 bases between. Looked up from germline, CDR1 is MNHNS and CDR2 is SASEGT. CDR3 coding DNA: TGTGCCAGCAGTGATGACGGATCAAACACTGAAGCTTTCTTT. This encodes CASSDDGSNTEAFF.

The J gene is TRBJ1-1, the V gene TRBV5-1, with 7 nucleotides matching TRBD1. V shed 5 bases, J shed 3 bases, and the junction held 10 bases outside the gene matches. The CDR3 sequence is 15 residues long. The V gene's germline CDR1 is SGHRS and CDR2 YFSETQ. The CDR3 sequence: CASRALTGKDTEAFF. In DNA, the CDR3 is TGCGCCAGCAGAGCCCTGACAGGGAAGGACACTGAAGCTTTCTTT.

The chain uses TRBV11-2 and TRBJ2-5; the D is unclear. Germline lookup yields CDR1 SGHAT and CDR2 FQNNGV. There are 15 residues in the CDR3. The V end lost 5 bases, the J end lost 2 bases, and 15 bases lay between the germline ends. CDR3 nucleotide sequence: TGTGCCAGCAGCCCCCAGTCTAGGAGACAAGAGACCCAGTACTTC. Its protein product is CASSPQSRRQETQYF.

The gene calls are TRBV19 and TRBJ1-1, with a weak D call TRBD1 (5 bases). The ends were cut back, 3 bases at V and 2 bases at J, with 13 bases in the middle. This CDR3 has 15 residues. Germline CDR1 reads LNHDA; CDR2 reads SQIVND (reference sequence). CDR3 DNA sequence: TGTGCCAGTAGTATTCGGGGGATTAAAAACACTGAAGCTTTCTTT. This translates into CASSIRGIKNTEAFF.

The chain combines TRBV15 with TRBJ2-7, with D uncertain. V was pared by 0 bases and J by 2 bases, with 8 bases between. The CDR3 has 14 amino acids. From germline, CDR1 is LNHNV and CDR2 YYDKDF (reference sequence). Written as DNA, the CDR3 is TGTGCCACCAGCAGAGACGCAGTAACCTACGAGCAGTACTTC. Translated: CATSRDAVTYEQYF.

The chain uses TRBV7-6 and TRBJ1-3, with D maybe TRBD1 (6 bases). Germline loops: CDR1 SGHVS, CDR2 FNYEAQ. V was trimmed by 1 base and J by 2 bases, leaving 12 bases between them. This CDR3 has 16 residues. CDR3 protein: CASSLGVQGAGNTIYF. The CDR3 region has the DNA TGTGCCAGCAGCTTAGGGGTACAGGGTGCTGGAAACACCATATATTTT.

This sequence joins TRBV6-1 and TRBJ2-6; D might be TRBD1 (5 bases). Germline assignment: CDR1 MNHNS and CDR2 SASEGT. This CDR3 is built from 13 residues. V dropped 6 bases and J dropped 4 bases, with 7 bases sitting between them. DNA for the CDR3: TGTGCCAGCAGAGGGGCCGGGGCCAACGTCCTGACTTTC. Translation gives CASRGAGANVLTF.

The gene calls are TRBV9 and TRBJ2-1; a weak D match, TRBD2 (6 bases). The CDR3 has 19 residues. Trimming took 3 bases from V and 0 from J, leaving 22 bases between them. Germline CDR1 reads SGDLS; CDR2 reads YYNGEE. The CDR3, as DNA: TGTGCCAGCAGCGAGGAAAGCGGGCCTAGGCCCCTCTCCTACAATGAGCAGTTCTTC. Protein product: CASSEESGPRPLSYNEQFF.

The V gene is TRBV6-5, the J gene TRBJ1-6; TRBD1 aligns across 9 bases. CDR3 length: 15 amino acids. Trimming at V came to 4 bases and at J to 9 bases, leaving 7 bases not matched to a gene. Per the germline V gene, CDR1 is MNHEY and CDR2 is SVGAGI. The DNA of the CDR3 is TGTGCCAGCAGTTCCGGGGACAGGGCTGGTTCACCCCTCCACTTT. Its protein product is CASSSGDRAGSPLHF.

The V and J genes are TRBV7-9 and TRBJ1-1, with a weak D call TRBD1 (5 bases). The CDR3 has 15 residues. The V end lost 0 bases, the J end lost 1 base, and 9 bases lay between the germline ends. CDR1 and CDR2 (germline): SEHNR, FQNEAQ (reference sequence). CDR3 sequence (DNA): TGTGCCAGCAGCTTAGCAGGGGCGGCGAACACTGAAGCTTTCTTT. It is translated as CASSLAGAANTEAFF.

This clone was detected a few times. This chain links TRBV5-1 with TRBJ2-3; 11 bases line up with TRBD2. The CDR3 runs 16 residues. The trim removed 4 bases at V and 0 bases at J, leaving 4 bases unmatched. Germline-derived CDR1 and CDR2 are SGHRS and YFSETQ. Here the CDR3 DNA reads TGCGCCAGCAGCCGGGGGACTAGCGGTAGCACAGATACGCAGTATTTT. It yields the protein CASSRGTSGSTDTQYF. Full variable domain (rest looked up from reference TRBV5-1 and TRBJ2-3): KAGVTQTPRYLIKTRGQQVTLSCSPISGHRSVSWYQQTPGQGLQFLFEYFSETQRNKGNFPGRFSGRQFSNSRSEMNVSTLELGDSALYLCASSRGTSGSTDTQYFGPGTRLTVL.

The chain has TRBV30 and TRBJ2-3, with D perhaps TRBD2 (5 bases). CDR1 and CDR2 from the germline V gene are GTSNPN and SVGIG (reference sequence). V was trimmed by 6 bases and J by 0 bases, leaving 10 bases between them. This CDR3 region has 13 residues. This chain's CDR3 is CACSGGSTDTQYF. CDR3 in DNA: TGTGCCTGTTCTGGCGGGAGCACAGATACGCAGTATTTT. Combining the CDR3 with reference TRBV30 and TRBJ2-3 gives the whole variable domain SQTIHQWPATLVQPVGSPLSLECTVEGTSNPNLYWYRQAAGRGLQLLFYSVGIGQISSEVPQNLSASRPQDRQFILSSKKLLLSDSGFYLCACSGGSTDTQYFGPGTRLTVL.

The chain carries TRBV18 and TRBJ2-7, with TRBD2 identical over 11 bases. The germline V gene encodes CDR1 KGHSH and CDR2 LQKENI. Trimming removed 4 bases from V and 9 bases from J; junction bases left unmatched: 20. CDR3 length: 18 residues. In DNA, the CDR3 is TGTGCCAGCTCACACTCCGCTAGCGGGAGGACAAGGGATGGTGGGCAGTACTTC. Translation gives CASSHSASGRTRDGGQYF.

The rearrangement links TRBV5-1 to TRBJ2-5; 8 bases agree with TRBD1. Germline V gene sequence: CDR1 SGHRS, CDR2 YFSETQ. With V trimmed by 2 bases and J by 5 bases, 8 bases remained unmatched. CDR3 size: 15 residues. This CDR3 reads CASSLYGQGGETQYF. The DNA for the CDR3 is TGCGCCAGCAGCTTATATGGACAGGGAGGCGAGACCCAGTACTTC.

The CDR3 spells CASSTLGHPGDTQYF. The CDR3 DNA follows: TGTGCCAGCAGCACACTGGGACACCCCGGGGATACGCAGTATTTT. The chain links TRBV11-2 to TRBJ2-3, with a tentative D call TRBD1 (6 bases). Trimming removed 5 bases from V and 6 bases from J, with 18 bases in between. The CDR3 covers 15 residues. CDR1 is SGHAT and CDR2 is FQNNGV in the germline V gene.

The rearrangement joins TRBV7-2 to TRBJ2-2; D remains unclear. This CDR3 comprises 14 residues. V dropped 5 bases and J dropped 4 bases, with 11 bases sitting between them. Germline loops: CDR1 SGHTA, CDR2 FQGNSA. The CDR3 DNA follows: TGTGCCAGCAGCCAGAGTCTAATCACCGGGGAGCTGTTTTTT. It specifies CASSQSLITGELFF.

The V call is TRBV11-1, the J call TRBJ1-1; unclear D gene. Germline CDR1 SGHAT, CDR2 FQDESV (reference sequence). The CDR3 has 15 amino acids. The ends were cut back, 1 base at V and 0 bases at J, with 9 bases in the middle. The CDR3 DNA is TGTGCCAGCAGCTTAGGGGCCCCACTGAACACTGAAGCTTTCTTT. Translation: CASSLGAPLNTEAFF.

V usage is TRBV7-2 and J usage is TRBJ2-7, with 10 bases fitting TRBD2. This CDR3 has 15 residues. Germline CDR1 reads SGHTA; CDR2 reads FQGNSA. Unmatched junction bases numbered 13, after V lost 5 bases and J lost 9 bases. This CDR3 is CASSPLAGAWLGQYF. Here the CDR3 DNA reads TGTGCCAGCAGCCCGCTAGCGGGAGCCTGGTTGGGGCAGTACTTC.

This clone was found a few times. J is TRBJ2-2 and V is TRBV5-4; D remains ambiguous. Germline loops: CDR1 SGHNT, CDR2 YYREEE (reference sequence). Trimming took off 4 bases at V and 5 bases at J, with 12 bases between the two ends. This CDR3 has 14 amino acids. The CDR3 is CASSDTITTGELFF. DNA of the CDR3: TGTGCCAGCAGCGATACTATTACGACCGGGGAGCTGTTTTTT.

The chain uses TRBV9 and TRBJ1-3; the D is unclear. Germline V gives CDR1 SGDLS, CDR2 YYNGEE. V was shortened by 0 bases and J by 0 bases, with 10 bases between the two germline ends. This CDR3 spans 16 amino acids. The CDR3 here is CASSVGGPDSGNTIYF. CDR3 DNA sequence: TGTGCCAGCAGCGTAGGGGGTCCCGACTCTGGAAACACCATATATTTT.

The V and J genes are TRBV15 and TRBJ2-1; no firm D call. V lost 0 bases and J 6 bases, leaving 15 bases between the germline ends. The CDR3 totals 16 residues. CDR1 is LNHNV and CDR2 is YYDKDF in the germline V gene (reference sequence). CDR3 nucleotide sequence: TGTGCCACCAGCAGAGATCTCCAGGCCCACGCCAATGAGCAGTTCTTC. Translation gives CATSRDLQAHANEQFF.

The chain uses TRBV7-2 and TRBJ2-7; no firm D call. The germline gives CDR1 SGHTA, CDR2 FQGNSA. This CDR3 has 13 amino acids. The germline V and J ends were trimmed by 5 bases and 0 bases, with 8 bases remaining between them. DNA for the CDR3: TGTGCCAGCAGCCCAACCGCCTCCTACGAGCAGTACTTC. This translates into CASSPTASYEQYF.

J is TRBJ2-5 and V is TRBV7-6, with TRBD2 identical over 15 bases. In germline, CDR1 is SGHVS, CDR2 FNYEAQ. The CDR3 is 17 residues long. V lost 5 bases to trimming and J lost 5 bases; unmatched junction nucleotides: 9. CDR3 residues: CASSRRTSGGARETQYF. The CDR3 DNA is TGTGCCAGCAGCCGTAGGACTAGCGGGGGGGCCCGTGAGACCCAGTACTTC.

The chain employs TRBV28 and TRBJ1-2, with D possibly being TRBD1 (5 bases). The CDR3 extends over 15 amino acids. The germline V gene has CDR1 MDHEN and CDR2 SYDVKM. The V end was cut by 4 bases, the J end by 7 bases, with 19 bases between. CDR3 sequence reads: CASSSLGASRRGYTF. The CDR3 DNA follows: TGTGCCAGCAGTTCACTCGGGGCCTCCCGGCGTGGCTACACCTTC.

This clone was seen only a few times. One junction end does not reproduce the germline sequence, and a read error may be involved. The chain uses TRBV6-6 and TRBJ1-4; the match to TRBD1 covers 7 bases. The CDR3 length is 14 residues. The V gene's germline CDR1 is MNHNY and CDR2 SVGAGI (reference sequence). CDR3 protein: CASSYGIGDRVGSF. CDR3 in DNA: TGTGCCAGCAGTTACGGGATTGGGGACAGAGTGGGATCTTTT.

The V gene is TRBV10-1, the J gene TRBJ2-4, with unresolved D. CDR1 is WNHNN, CDR2 SYGVQD, per germline (reference sequence). This CDR3 contains 14 residues. The V gene lost 4 bases and the J gene lost 1 base, with 8 bases spanning the gap. The chain's CDR3 is CASSVGTAKNIQYF. CDR3 DNA: TGCGCCAGCAGTGTGGGTACTGCCAAAAACATTCAGTACTTC.

The rearrangement uses TRBV29-1 and TRBJ2-1; D not resolved. V was clipped by 7 bases and J by 4 bases, with 8 bases between them. The CDR3 contains 11 residues. The V gene's germline CDR1 is SQVTM and CDR2 ANQGSEA. CDR3 sequence (DNA): TGCAGCGGACGTAATTACAATGAGCAGTTCTTC. Translation gives CSGRNYNEQFF.

This clone was detected a few times. The rearrangement links TRBV5-8 to TRBJ2-7; D possibly corresponds to TRBD1 (6 bases). With 6 bases removed from V and 2 bases from J, the gap between germline ends came to 12 bases. Germline V gives CDR1 SGHTS, CDR2 YDEGEE. This CDR3 contains 13 residues. The chain's CDR3 is CASTHRVTYEQYV. CDR3 in DNA: TGTGCCAGCACCCACAGGGTGACCTACGAGCAGTACGTC.

The rearrangement links TRBV10-1 to TRBJ2-5; a weak D match, TRBD2 (6 bases). From germline, CDR1 is WNHNN and CDR2 SYGVQD (reference sequence). The germline V and J ends were trimmed by 4 bases and 2 bases, with 11 bases remaining between them. The CDR3 is made up of 14 amino acids. The CDR3 sequence: CASSAGTEQETQYF. The CDR3 nucleotides read TGCGCCAGCAGTGCGGGGACTGAACAAGAGACCCAGTACTTC.

The chain carries TRBV7-9 and TRBJ2-1; TRBD1 matches 8 bases. After removal of 5 bases from V and 4 bases from J, the junction contained 4 bases not matched to a gene. This CDR3 has 14 residues. Germline V lookup: CDR1 SEHNR, CDR2 FQNEAQ (reference sequence). The CDR3 spells CASSRTGHYNEQFF. CDR3 in DNA: TGTGCCAGCAGCCGGACAGGGCATTACAATGAGCAGTTCTTC.